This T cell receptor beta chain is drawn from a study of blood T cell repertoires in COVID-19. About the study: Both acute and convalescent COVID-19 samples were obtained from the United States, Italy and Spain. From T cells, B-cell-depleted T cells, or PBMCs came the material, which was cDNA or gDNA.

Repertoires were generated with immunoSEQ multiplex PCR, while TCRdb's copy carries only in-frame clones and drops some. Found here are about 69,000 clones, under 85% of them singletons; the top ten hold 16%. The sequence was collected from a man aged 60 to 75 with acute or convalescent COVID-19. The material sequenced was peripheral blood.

The DNA for the CDR3 is TGTGCCAGCACATCGGGAACAGGGGGCGCCTCCTACGAGCAGTACTTC. This sequence encodes CASTSGTGGASYEQYF. The rearrangement uses TRBV5-5 and TRBJ2-7, with TRBD1 identical over 9 bases. This CDR3 contains 16 residues. Germline V CDR1 and CDR2: SGHKS, YYEKEE (reference sequence). V lost 6 bases and J lost 0; bases outside the gene matches: 10.